These 27 T cell receptor beta chains came from one sample sequenced in a study of T cells after yellow fever vaccination. TCRdb passed the 5' RACE reads through MiXCR, listing each CDR3 protein once. Here the sample spans some 560,000 distinct CDR3 sequences, approximately 16% being singletons. This material consisted of PBMCs, taken more than 4 days after the first yellow fever vaccination. Receptors originate from a man between 18 and 35 years old who received the YFV17D yellow fever vaccine.

This chain links TRBV5-4 with TRBJ2-1, with 10 bases aligning to TRBD1. Germline CDR1 reads SGHNT; CDR2 reads YYREEE (reference sequence). Unmatched junction bases numbered 3, after V lost 4 bases and J lost 2 bases. The CDR3 is made up of 15 amino acids. For the CDR3, the DNA is TGTGCCAGCAGCATAGGACAGGGGGCCTACAATGAGCAGTTCTTC. It encodes CASSIGQGAYNEQFF.

This clonotype has just a few counts. The chain couples TRBV7-3 to TRBJ2-3, with 7 positions matching TRBD2. J was trimmed by 1 base and V by 5 bases; bases with no gene match: 3. The length of the CDR3 is 14 residues. Germline CDR1 reads SGHTA; CDR2 reads FQGTGA. CDR3 in amino acids: CASSMSGGTDTQYF. The CDR3 DNA reads TGTGCCAGCAGCATGAGCGGGGGCACAGATACGCAGTATTTT.

The chain couples TRBV20-1 to TRBJ1-6; no reliable D call. The V and J ends lost 1 base and 7 bases respectively, with 8 bases between them. The CDR3 consists of 13 residues. Germline V gives CDR1 DFQATT, CDR2 SNEGSKA (reference sequence). The CDR3 spells CSARGAANSPLHF. In DNA, the CDR3 is TGCAGTGCTAGAGGGGCAGCGAATTCACCCCTCCACTTT.

This clonotype came up once. This chain joins TRBV9 and TRBJ2-6, with 12 bases that match TRBD1. Germline V gene data show CDR1 as SGDLS and CDR2 as YYNGEE. V dropped 3 bases and J dropped 2; count of bases not matched to a gene: 3. CDR3 size: 17 residues. The CDR3 protein is CASSGGTGGPGANVLTF. The CDR3 DNA follows: TGTGCCAGCAGCGGGGGGACAGGGGGCCCTGGGGCCAACGTCCTGACTTTC.

The chain couples TRBV20-1 to TRBJ2-5; 9 positions match TRBD1. Germline loops: CDR1 DFQATT, CDR2 SNEGSKA (reference sequence). CDR3 length equals 15 residues. The V and J ends lost 6 bases and 4 bases, in that order; junction bases with no gene match: 12. CDR3 sequence (DNA): TGCAGTGCGAATCCCACCGGGACAGGGCGAGAGACCCAGTACTTC. Residues: CSANPTGTGRETQYF.

In DNA, the CDR3 is TGCGCCAGCGGAGGACAGGGCATCGACTATGGCTACACCTTC. Translating it yields CASGGQGIDYGYTF. J is TRBJ1-2 and V is TRBV5-1; 8 positions agree with TRBD1. CDR1 and CDR2 from the germline V gene are SGHRS and YFSETQ. The CDR3 consists of 14 residues. V was clipped by 7 bases and J by 3 bases; unmatched bases: 8.

V usage is TRBV6-5 and J usage is TRBJ2-3, with TRBD2 identical over 11 bases. The trim removed 5 bases at V and 4 bases at J, leaving 2 bases unmatched. Germline values: CDR1 MNHEY, CDR2 SVGAGI. This CDR3 spans 14 amino acids. The CDR3 is CASSTSGGSDTQYF. As DNA, the CDR3 is TGTGCCAGCAGTACTAGCGGGGGTTCAGATACGCAGTATTTT.

This clonotype occurred a few times. The V and J genes are TRBV11-3 and TRBJ2-2, with 7 bases that match TRBD2. V lost 5 bases and J lost 6; bases outside the gene matches: 3. Germline V gives CDR1 SGHNT, CDR2 YENEEA. This CDR3 spans 13 amino acids. CDR3 DNA sequence: TGTGCCAGCAGCGATGGGGGGGCCGGGGAGCTGTTTTTT. Its protein product is CASSDGGAGELFF.

The J gene is TRBJ2-1, the V gene TRBV5-1, with D possibly being TRBD1 (6 bases). This CDR3 contains 14 residues. The germline V and J ends were trimmed by 6 bases and 5 bases, with 15 bases remaining between them. CDR1 is SGHRS, CDR2 YFSETQ, per germline. The chain's CDR3 is CASTRTESNNEQFF. The CDR3, as DNA: TGCGCCAGCACCCGGACAGAGAGTAACAATGAGCAGTTCTTC.

The V and J genes are TRBV7-9 and TRBJ1-1; D gene ambiguous. V lost 5 bases and J lost 4, with 14 bases in between. CDR1 SEHNR and CDR2 FQNEAQ come from the germline V gene (reference sequence). This CDR3 is built from 14 residues. The CDR3 bases are TGTGCCAGCAGCCTCGGGGATGAGGGCACTGAAGCTTTCTTT. It specifies CASSLGDEGTEAFF. The whole variable domain, remainder taken from reference TRBV7-9 and TRBJ1-1, is DTGVSQNPRHKITKRGQNVTFRCDPISEHNRLYWYRQTLGQGPEFLTYFQNEAQLEKSRLLSDRFSAERPKGSFSTLEIQRTEQGDSAMYLCASSLGDEGTEAFFGQGTRLTVV.

The table lists this clonotype with a count of one. The chain employs TRBV12-3 or TRBV12-4 and TRBJ1-5; no reliable D call. This CDR3 comprises 15 residues. V was cut by 5 bases and J by 0 bases, with 11 bases left in between. DNA of the CDR3: TGTGCCAGCAGTGTTATGACGGGTAGCAATCAGCCCCAGCATTTT. This translates into CASSVMTGSNQPQHF.

This clonotype was picked up a small number of times. J is TRBJ2-3 and V is TRBV18; TRBD2 aligns across 11 bases. V trimming: 2 bases; J trimming: 1 base; junction bases outside the gene matches: 8. Germline V gene lookup returns CDR1 KGHSH and CDR2 LQKENI. The CDR3 has 18 residues. The chain's CDR3 is CASSPSITGLAGTDTQYF. The CDR3 nucleotides are TGTGCCAGCTCACCATCCATCACGGGACTAGCGGGCACAGATACGCAGTATTTT.

Ten or more counts support this clonotype. CDR3 residues: CSAQQATKNIQYF. Written as DNA, the CDR3 is TGCAGTGCGCAACAGGCAACCAAAAACATTCAGTACTTC. The chain employs TRBV20-1 and TRBJ2-4; tentative D call: TRBD1 (5 bases). V gave up 6 bases and J gave up 2 bases, with 11 bases separating them. Germline V gene data show CDR1 as DFQATT and CDR2 as SNEGSKA (reference sequence). This CDR3 spans 13 amino acids.

This clonotype came up once. The V and J genes are TRBV3-1 and TRBJ2-3; D is possibly TRBD1 (5 bases). The V and J ends lost 2 bases and 2 bases respectively, with 11 bases between them. The germline gives CDR1 LGHDT, CDR2 YNNKEL (reference sequence). This CDR3 spans 15 amino acids. The CDR3 reads CASSQNTGSTDTQYF. CDR3 nucleotides: TGTGCCAGCAGCCAAAATACAGGATCCACAGATACGCAGTATTTT.

J is TRBJ2-5 and V is TRBV18; TRBD2 might be the D (5 bases). In germline, CDR1 is KGHSH, CDR2 LQKENI. CDR3 size: 12 residues. V was trimmed by 3 bases and J by 5 bases, leaving 7 bases between them. The CDR3 nucleotides are TGTGCCAGCTCACCGTGGGAGGAGACCCAGTACTTC. Translated, it gives CASSPWEETQYF.

The genes are TRBV4-2 and TRBJ1-1; D is ambiguous. The V and J ends lost 4 bases and 6 bases respectively, with 12 bases between them. This CDR3 spans 13 amino acids. Looked up from germline, CDR1 is LGHNA and CDR2 is YNFKEQ. The CDR3 DNA reads TGTGCCAGCAGCCTACTCCCTTTCCCTGAAGCTTTCTTT. Translated, it gives CASSLLPFPEAFF.

The chain uses TRBV6-1 and TRBJ1-1; D is undetermined. Deletions cut 1 base from V and 0 bases from J, with 6 bases between. CDR3 length equals 14 residues. CDR1 is MNHNS, CDR2 SASEGT, per germline. The CDR3 DNA sequence: TGTGCCAGCAGTGAAGATTGGGTGAACACTGAAGCTTTCTTT. Translation gives CASSEDWVNTEAFF.

This clonotype has more than one count but fewer than ten. V and J are TRBV27 and TRBJ1-2; D may be TRBD1 (5 bases). Per the germline V gene, CDR1 is MNHEY and CDR2 is SMNVEV (reference sequence). This CDR3 has 13 residues. V was clipped by 8 bases and J by 6 bases, with 16 bases between them. CDR3 coding DNA: TGTGCCAGCCGAGGCCGGGGGTTGGATGGCTACACCTTC. Amino acid sequence: CASRGRGLDGYTF.

This clonotype was counted many times. The chain couples TRBV20-1 to TRBJ1-1, with D possibly matching TRBD1 (5 bases). Germline V gene lookup returns CDR1 DFQATT and CDR2 SNEGSKA (reference sequence). The ends were cut back, 0 bases at V and 10 bases at J, with 15 bases in the middle. The CDR3 runs to 13 residues. In DNA, the CDR3 is TGCAGTGCTAGAGATCTCGAGGGGCCTGGAGCTTTCTTT. It translates to CSARDLEGPGAFF.

This clonotype occurred a few times. This chain joins TRBV19 and TRBJ1-5; a weak D match, TRBD1 (5 bases). CDR1 and CDR2 from the germline V gene are LNHDA and SQIVND (reference sequence). The CDR3 covers 14 residues. Trimming cost V 0 bases and J 7 bases, with 10 bases left between them. The CDR3 DNA sequence: TGTGCCAGTAGTATAGAACGGGGGAGGCAGCCCCAGCATTTT. Residues: CASSIERGRQPQHF.

This clonotype appeared a few times. This chain connects TRBV29-1 to TRBJ2-2, with TRBD1 matching 11 bases. Germline trimming cut 5 bases from V and 6 bases from J; bases unmatched to any gene: 2. CDR3 length: 13 residues. Germline V gene lookup returns CDR1 SQVTM and CDR2 ANQGSEA. The CDR3 DNA follows: TGCAGCGTTCGGGACAGGGGGGCCGGGGAGCTGTTTTTT. Translation: CSVRDRGAGELFF.

This clonotype was seen at least ten times. V is TRBV20-1 and J is TRBJ2-3, with 7 bases identical to TRBD2. This CDR3 region has 12 residues. Germline-derived CDR1 and CDR2 are DFQATT and SNEGSKA (reference sequence). The trim removed 6 bases at V and 6 bases at J, leaving 6 bases unmatched. This chain's CDR3 is CSAGGGADTQYF. The CDR3 region has the DNA TGCAGTGCGGGGGGAGGGGCGGATACGCAGTATTTT.

This clonotype was found a few times. This chain joins TRBV29-1 and TRBJ2-5; TRBD1 aligns across 7 bases. Losses at the gene ends were 6 bases for V and 2 bases for J; bases not matched to a gene: 6. This CDR3 comprises 13 residues. CDR1 is SQVTM, CDR2 ANQGSEA, per germline. CDR3 residues: CSVWTGDQETQYF. The CDR3 DNA reads as TGCAGCGTCTGGACAGGTGATCAAGAGACCCAGTACTTC.

The chain recombines TRBV6-1 with TRBJ2-5; 8 bases are a match to TRBD2. In germline, CDR1 is MNHNS, CDR2 SASEGT. The CDR3 spans 17 residues. V lost 1 base and J lost 2; bases outside the gene matches: 9. CDR3 DNA: TGTGCCAGCAGTGAAGTCTCTATCGCGGGGGGTCAAGAGACCCAGTACTTC. This encodes CASSEVSIAGGQETQYF.

This clonotype was observed a few times. V usage is TRBV7-8 and J usage is TRBJ2-7, with TRBD2 matching 8 bases. The V segment lost 5 bases and the J segment 3 bases; nucleotides outside the gene matches: 18. The V gene's germline CDR1 is SGHVS and CDR2 FQNEAQ. The CDR3 is 18 amino acids. CDR3 sequence: CASSRPRDLAGQIYEQYV. In DNA, the CDR3 is TGTGCCAGCAGCCGCCCCCGTGACTTAGCGGGGCAAATCTACGAGCAGTACGTC.

This clonotype was detected a few times. The CDR3 loop is CASSQDGRGEETQYF. CDR3 nucleotide sequence: TGTGCCAGCAGCCAAGATGGCAGGGGAGAAGAGACCCAGTACTTC. The genes are TRBV14 and TRBJ2-5; the D gene is possibly TRBD1 (6 bases). With 0 bases removed from V and 3 bases from J, the gap between germline ends came to 11 bases. Looked up from germline, CDR1 is SGHDN and CDR2 is FVKESK. The CDR3 runs to 15 residues.

This clonotype came up many times. This chain links TRBV20-1 with TRBJ2-3; 7 nucleotides align to TRBD2. CDR3 length: 12 residues. CDR1 and CDR2 (germline): DFQATT, SNEGSKA (reference sequence). V shed 3 bases, J shed 3 bases, and the junction held 0 bases outside the gene matches. The CDR3 DNA is TGCAGTGCTAGCGGGGGGACAGATACGCAGTATTTT. Translating it yields CSASGGTDTQYF.